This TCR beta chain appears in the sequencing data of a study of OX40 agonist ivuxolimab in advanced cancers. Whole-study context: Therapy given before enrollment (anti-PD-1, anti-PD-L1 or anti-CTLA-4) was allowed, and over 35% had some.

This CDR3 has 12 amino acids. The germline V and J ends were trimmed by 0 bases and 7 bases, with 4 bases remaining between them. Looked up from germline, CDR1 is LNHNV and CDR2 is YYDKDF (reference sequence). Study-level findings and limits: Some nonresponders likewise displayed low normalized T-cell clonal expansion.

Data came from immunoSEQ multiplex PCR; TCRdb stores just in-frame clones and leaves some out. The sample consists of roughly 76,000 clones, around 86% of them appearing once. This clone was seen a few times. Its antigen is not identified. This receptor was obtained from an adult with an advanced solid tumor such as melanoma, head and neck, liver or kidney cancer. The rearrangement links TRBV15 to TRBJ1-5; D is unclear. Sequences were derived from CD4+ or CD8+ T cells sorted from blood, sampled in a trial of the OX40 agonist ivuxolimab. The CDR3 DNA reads TGTGCCACCAGCAGAGATCAACAGCCCCAGCATTTT. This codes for CATSRDQQPQHF.